These T cell receptor beta chains were read from a single sample in a study of blood T cell repertoires in COVID-19. Assay: immunoSEQ multiplex PCR; the TCRdb copy retains only in-frame clones and omits some. The sample lists about 200,000 clones; 65% to 90% were seen once. The sample was peripheral blood. These receptors originate from a man older than 75 with acute or convalescent COVID-19. Both conserved end residues are part of each CDR3. The order of the fields is V gene, CDR3 length, J gene, clone size, D gene, CDR3 protein, CDR3 DNA. A D gene is named only where the DNA matches it firmly. Rows give clone size only sometimes, using once, few, many, or a class for an expanded clone.

V: TRBV24-1
length: 12
J: TRBJ2-7
size: few
D: NA
CDR3: CATSDVGGEQYF
DNA: TGTGCCACCAGTGATGTAGGGGGCGAGCAGTACTTC

V: TRBV19
length: 14
J: TRBJ1-1
size: NA
D: TRBD1
CDR3: CASSFGTGGTEAFF
DNA: TGTGCCAGTAGTTTCGGGACAGGGGGGACTGAAGCTTTCTTT

V: TRBV27
length: 17
J: TRBJ2-3
size: NA
D: TRBD2
CDR3: CASIPFGLAGDTDTQYF
DNA: TGTGCCAGCATTCCTTTCGGACTAGCGGGAGACACAGATACGCAGTATTTT

V: TRBV7-2
length: 16
J: TRBJ2-3
size: few
D: TRBD2
CDR3: CASSGKAGAGTDTQYF
DNA: TGTGCCAGCAGCGGGAAAGCGGGAGCAGGCACAGATACGCAGTATTTT

V: TRBV2
length: 16
J: TRBJ2-1
size: NA
D: NA
CDR3: CASSEVQAGHYNEQFF
DNA: TGTGCCAGCAGTGAAGTCCAAGCGGGACACTACAATGAGCAGTTCTTC

V: TRBV18
length: 11
J: TRBJ2-1
size: NA
D: NA
CDR3: CASSQADEQFF
DNA: TGTGCCAGCTCACAAGCGGATGAGCAGTTCTTC

V: TRBV7-9
length: 15
J: TRBJ1-4
size: NA
D: TRBD1
CDR3: CASSLGQGAREKLFF
DNA: TGTGCCAGCAGCTTAGGACAGGGGGCGAGGGAAAAACTGTTTTTT

V: TRBV7-2
length: 14
J: TRBJ2-2
size: NA
D: NA
CDR3: CASSSPPVTGELFF
DNA: TGTGCCAGCAGCTCTCCTCCGGTCACCGGGGAGCTGTTTTTT

V: TRBV3-1/TRBV3-2
length: 14
J: TRBJ2-1
size: once
D: TRBD2
CDR3: CASSDPGLAYEQFF
DNA: TGTGCCAGCAGCGACCCGGGACTAGCATATGAGCAGTTCTTC

V: TRBV28
length: 13
J: TRBJ1-5
size: NA
D: NA
CDR3: CASNLLGNQPQHF
DNA: TGTGCCAGCAACCTCCTCGGGAATCAGCCCCAGCATTTT

V: TRBV29-1
length: 12
J: TRBJ2-7
size: NA
D: NA
CDR3: CSGLLLLGEQYF
DNA: TGCAGCGGACTATTACTTCTGGGCGAGCAGTACTTC

V: TRBV24-1
length: 15
J: TRBJ2-6
size: NA
D: TRBD1
CDR3: CATSRDRAGANVLTF
DNA: TGTGCCACCAGTAGGGACAGGGCTGGGGCCAACGTCCTGACTTTC

V: TRBV5-5
length: 15
J: TRBJ1-1
size: NA
D: TRBD1
CDR3: CASILLGTVNTEAFF
DNA: TGTGCCAGCATCCTTCTAGGGACAGTGAACACTGAAGCTTTCTTT

V: TRBV19
length: 15
J: TRBJ1-5
size: few
D: TRBD1
CDR3: CASTRQGLSGQPQHF
DNA: TGTGCCAGTACTCGACAGGGCTTGAGTGGTCAGCCCCAGCATTTT

V: TRBV19
length: 13
J: TRBJ1-1
size: once
D: NA
CDR3: CASSISRNTEAFF
DNA: TGTGCCAGTAGTATTTCTAGGAACACTGAAGCTTTCTTT

V: TRBV18
length: 16
J: TRBJ2-1
size: NA
D: TRBD2
CDR3: CASSSDAASGRIRQFF
DNA: TGTGCCAGCTCATCAGACGCAGCTAGCGGGAGGATTCGGCAGTTCTTC

V: TRBV5-4
length: 15
J: TRBJ2-7
size: NA
D: TRBD1
CDR3: CASSRDRGEVYEQYF
DNA: TGTGCCAGCAGTCGGGACAGGGGGGAGGTCTACGAGCAGTACTTC

V: TRBV9
length: 13
J: TRBJ1-3
size: NA
D: NA
CDR3: CASSSDSGNTIYF
DNA: TGTGCCAGCAGTTCAGACTCTGGAAACACCATATATTTT

V: TRBV19
length: 14
J: TRBJ2-7
size: NA
D: TRBD1
CDR3: CASSMTGATYEQYF
DNA: TGTGCCAGTAGTATGACAGGGGCTACCTACGAGCAGTACTTC

V: TRBV30
length: 15
J: TRBJ2-1
size: NA
D: TRBD2
CDR3: CAWSRAGPSYNEQFF
DNA: TGTGCCTGGAGTCGAGCGGGACCCTCCTACAATGAGCAGTTCTTC

V: TRBV2
length: 19
J: TRBJ1-3
size: NA
D: TRBD1
CDR3: CASSEARPGTGESGNTIYF
DNA: TGTGCCAGCAGTGAAGCCCGACCTGGGACAGGGGAGTCTGGAAACACCATATATTTT

V: TRBV19
length: 12
J: TRBJ1-1
size: NA
D: TRBD1
CDR3: CASNSRQGVSFF
DNA: TGTGCCAGTAATAGTCGACAGGGGGTCTCCTTTTTT

V: TRBV27
length: 13
J: TRBJ1-2
size: NA
D: TRBD1
CDR3: CASRQGSNYGYTF
DNA: TGTGCCAGCCGACAGGGGAGTAACTATGGCTACACCTTC

V: TRBV2
length: 14
J: TRBJ2-3
size: NA
D: NA
CDR3: CASQRAGLTDTQYF
DNA: TGTGCCAGCCAAAGGGCGGGGCTCACAGATACGCAGTATTTT

V: TRBV27
length: 17
J: TRBJ2-7
size: once
D: TRBD2
CDR3: CASSYGLAGGPPYEQYF
DNA: TGTGCCAGCAGTTACGGACTAGCGGGAGGGCCCCCCTACGAGCAGTACTTC

V: TRBV27
length: 13
J: TRBJ1-1
size: NA
D: NA
CDR3: CASSLSAGREAFF
DNA: TGTGCCAGCAGTTTATCGGCGGGAAGAGAAGCTTTCTTT

V: TRBV5-1
length: 15
J: TRBJ2-7
size: NA
D: TRBD2
CDR3: CASSLEPSGIGGQYF
DNA: TGCGCCAGCAGCTTGGAGCCTAGCGGGATCGGGGGGCAGTACTTC

V: TRBV7-9
length: 14
J: TRBJ2-7
size: few
D: TRBD1
CDR3: CASSFNTGEGEQYF
DNA: TGTGCCAGCAGCTTCAACACAGGGGAAGGCGAGCAGTACTTC

V: TRBV27
length: 16
J: TRBJ2-1
size: NA
D: TRBD2
CDR3: CASSLWGLASYNEQFF
DNA: TGTGCCAGCAGTTTGTGGGGACTAGCGAGCTACAATGAGCAGTTCTTC

V: TRBV19
length: 13
J: TRBJ1-5
size: NA
D: NA
CDR3: CASSIVQQEPQHF
DNA: TGTGCCAGTAGTATAGTGCAACAGGAGCCCCAGCATTTT

V: TRBV6-2/TRBV6-3
length: 14
J: TRBJ2-7
size: NA
D: NA
CDR3: CASSRDSTSYEQYF
DNA: TGTGCCAGCAGTCGGGATAGCACCTCCTACGAGCAGTACTTC

V: TRBV19
length: 15
J: TRBJ1-1
size: NA
D: NA
CDR3: CASSTWGQGVPEAFF
DNA: TGTGCCAGTAGTACCTGGGGGCAGGGTGTGCCTGAAGCTTTCTTT

V: TRBV18
length: 13
J: TRBJ1-4
size: NA
D: TRBD1
CDR3: CASSPGTAEKLFF
DNA: TGTGCCAGCTCACCAGGGACAGCTGAAAAACTGTTTTTT

V: TRBV19
length: 13
J: TRBJ1-2
size: NA
D: TRBD1
CDR3: CASSVDRAWGYTF
DNA: TGTGCCAGTAGTGTAGACAGGGCTTGGGGCTACACCTTC

V: TRBV24-1
length: 15
J: TRBJ1-2
size: NA
D: TRBD1
CDR3: CATSEGTGPNYGYTF
DNA: TGTGCCACCAGTGAAGGGACAGGGCCTAACTATGGCTACACCTTC

V: TRBV4-2
length: 16
J: TRBJ1-3
size: few
D: TRBD1
CDR3: CASSHGQGARGNTIYF
DNA: TGTGCCAGCAGCCATGGACAGGGGGCGCGTGGAAACACCATATATTTT

V: TRBV9
length: 15
J: TRBJ1-2
size: NA
D: TRBD1
CDR3: CASSDRQGVGKGYTF
DNA: TGTGCCAGCAGCGACAGACAGGGGGTCGGGAAGGGCTACACCTTC